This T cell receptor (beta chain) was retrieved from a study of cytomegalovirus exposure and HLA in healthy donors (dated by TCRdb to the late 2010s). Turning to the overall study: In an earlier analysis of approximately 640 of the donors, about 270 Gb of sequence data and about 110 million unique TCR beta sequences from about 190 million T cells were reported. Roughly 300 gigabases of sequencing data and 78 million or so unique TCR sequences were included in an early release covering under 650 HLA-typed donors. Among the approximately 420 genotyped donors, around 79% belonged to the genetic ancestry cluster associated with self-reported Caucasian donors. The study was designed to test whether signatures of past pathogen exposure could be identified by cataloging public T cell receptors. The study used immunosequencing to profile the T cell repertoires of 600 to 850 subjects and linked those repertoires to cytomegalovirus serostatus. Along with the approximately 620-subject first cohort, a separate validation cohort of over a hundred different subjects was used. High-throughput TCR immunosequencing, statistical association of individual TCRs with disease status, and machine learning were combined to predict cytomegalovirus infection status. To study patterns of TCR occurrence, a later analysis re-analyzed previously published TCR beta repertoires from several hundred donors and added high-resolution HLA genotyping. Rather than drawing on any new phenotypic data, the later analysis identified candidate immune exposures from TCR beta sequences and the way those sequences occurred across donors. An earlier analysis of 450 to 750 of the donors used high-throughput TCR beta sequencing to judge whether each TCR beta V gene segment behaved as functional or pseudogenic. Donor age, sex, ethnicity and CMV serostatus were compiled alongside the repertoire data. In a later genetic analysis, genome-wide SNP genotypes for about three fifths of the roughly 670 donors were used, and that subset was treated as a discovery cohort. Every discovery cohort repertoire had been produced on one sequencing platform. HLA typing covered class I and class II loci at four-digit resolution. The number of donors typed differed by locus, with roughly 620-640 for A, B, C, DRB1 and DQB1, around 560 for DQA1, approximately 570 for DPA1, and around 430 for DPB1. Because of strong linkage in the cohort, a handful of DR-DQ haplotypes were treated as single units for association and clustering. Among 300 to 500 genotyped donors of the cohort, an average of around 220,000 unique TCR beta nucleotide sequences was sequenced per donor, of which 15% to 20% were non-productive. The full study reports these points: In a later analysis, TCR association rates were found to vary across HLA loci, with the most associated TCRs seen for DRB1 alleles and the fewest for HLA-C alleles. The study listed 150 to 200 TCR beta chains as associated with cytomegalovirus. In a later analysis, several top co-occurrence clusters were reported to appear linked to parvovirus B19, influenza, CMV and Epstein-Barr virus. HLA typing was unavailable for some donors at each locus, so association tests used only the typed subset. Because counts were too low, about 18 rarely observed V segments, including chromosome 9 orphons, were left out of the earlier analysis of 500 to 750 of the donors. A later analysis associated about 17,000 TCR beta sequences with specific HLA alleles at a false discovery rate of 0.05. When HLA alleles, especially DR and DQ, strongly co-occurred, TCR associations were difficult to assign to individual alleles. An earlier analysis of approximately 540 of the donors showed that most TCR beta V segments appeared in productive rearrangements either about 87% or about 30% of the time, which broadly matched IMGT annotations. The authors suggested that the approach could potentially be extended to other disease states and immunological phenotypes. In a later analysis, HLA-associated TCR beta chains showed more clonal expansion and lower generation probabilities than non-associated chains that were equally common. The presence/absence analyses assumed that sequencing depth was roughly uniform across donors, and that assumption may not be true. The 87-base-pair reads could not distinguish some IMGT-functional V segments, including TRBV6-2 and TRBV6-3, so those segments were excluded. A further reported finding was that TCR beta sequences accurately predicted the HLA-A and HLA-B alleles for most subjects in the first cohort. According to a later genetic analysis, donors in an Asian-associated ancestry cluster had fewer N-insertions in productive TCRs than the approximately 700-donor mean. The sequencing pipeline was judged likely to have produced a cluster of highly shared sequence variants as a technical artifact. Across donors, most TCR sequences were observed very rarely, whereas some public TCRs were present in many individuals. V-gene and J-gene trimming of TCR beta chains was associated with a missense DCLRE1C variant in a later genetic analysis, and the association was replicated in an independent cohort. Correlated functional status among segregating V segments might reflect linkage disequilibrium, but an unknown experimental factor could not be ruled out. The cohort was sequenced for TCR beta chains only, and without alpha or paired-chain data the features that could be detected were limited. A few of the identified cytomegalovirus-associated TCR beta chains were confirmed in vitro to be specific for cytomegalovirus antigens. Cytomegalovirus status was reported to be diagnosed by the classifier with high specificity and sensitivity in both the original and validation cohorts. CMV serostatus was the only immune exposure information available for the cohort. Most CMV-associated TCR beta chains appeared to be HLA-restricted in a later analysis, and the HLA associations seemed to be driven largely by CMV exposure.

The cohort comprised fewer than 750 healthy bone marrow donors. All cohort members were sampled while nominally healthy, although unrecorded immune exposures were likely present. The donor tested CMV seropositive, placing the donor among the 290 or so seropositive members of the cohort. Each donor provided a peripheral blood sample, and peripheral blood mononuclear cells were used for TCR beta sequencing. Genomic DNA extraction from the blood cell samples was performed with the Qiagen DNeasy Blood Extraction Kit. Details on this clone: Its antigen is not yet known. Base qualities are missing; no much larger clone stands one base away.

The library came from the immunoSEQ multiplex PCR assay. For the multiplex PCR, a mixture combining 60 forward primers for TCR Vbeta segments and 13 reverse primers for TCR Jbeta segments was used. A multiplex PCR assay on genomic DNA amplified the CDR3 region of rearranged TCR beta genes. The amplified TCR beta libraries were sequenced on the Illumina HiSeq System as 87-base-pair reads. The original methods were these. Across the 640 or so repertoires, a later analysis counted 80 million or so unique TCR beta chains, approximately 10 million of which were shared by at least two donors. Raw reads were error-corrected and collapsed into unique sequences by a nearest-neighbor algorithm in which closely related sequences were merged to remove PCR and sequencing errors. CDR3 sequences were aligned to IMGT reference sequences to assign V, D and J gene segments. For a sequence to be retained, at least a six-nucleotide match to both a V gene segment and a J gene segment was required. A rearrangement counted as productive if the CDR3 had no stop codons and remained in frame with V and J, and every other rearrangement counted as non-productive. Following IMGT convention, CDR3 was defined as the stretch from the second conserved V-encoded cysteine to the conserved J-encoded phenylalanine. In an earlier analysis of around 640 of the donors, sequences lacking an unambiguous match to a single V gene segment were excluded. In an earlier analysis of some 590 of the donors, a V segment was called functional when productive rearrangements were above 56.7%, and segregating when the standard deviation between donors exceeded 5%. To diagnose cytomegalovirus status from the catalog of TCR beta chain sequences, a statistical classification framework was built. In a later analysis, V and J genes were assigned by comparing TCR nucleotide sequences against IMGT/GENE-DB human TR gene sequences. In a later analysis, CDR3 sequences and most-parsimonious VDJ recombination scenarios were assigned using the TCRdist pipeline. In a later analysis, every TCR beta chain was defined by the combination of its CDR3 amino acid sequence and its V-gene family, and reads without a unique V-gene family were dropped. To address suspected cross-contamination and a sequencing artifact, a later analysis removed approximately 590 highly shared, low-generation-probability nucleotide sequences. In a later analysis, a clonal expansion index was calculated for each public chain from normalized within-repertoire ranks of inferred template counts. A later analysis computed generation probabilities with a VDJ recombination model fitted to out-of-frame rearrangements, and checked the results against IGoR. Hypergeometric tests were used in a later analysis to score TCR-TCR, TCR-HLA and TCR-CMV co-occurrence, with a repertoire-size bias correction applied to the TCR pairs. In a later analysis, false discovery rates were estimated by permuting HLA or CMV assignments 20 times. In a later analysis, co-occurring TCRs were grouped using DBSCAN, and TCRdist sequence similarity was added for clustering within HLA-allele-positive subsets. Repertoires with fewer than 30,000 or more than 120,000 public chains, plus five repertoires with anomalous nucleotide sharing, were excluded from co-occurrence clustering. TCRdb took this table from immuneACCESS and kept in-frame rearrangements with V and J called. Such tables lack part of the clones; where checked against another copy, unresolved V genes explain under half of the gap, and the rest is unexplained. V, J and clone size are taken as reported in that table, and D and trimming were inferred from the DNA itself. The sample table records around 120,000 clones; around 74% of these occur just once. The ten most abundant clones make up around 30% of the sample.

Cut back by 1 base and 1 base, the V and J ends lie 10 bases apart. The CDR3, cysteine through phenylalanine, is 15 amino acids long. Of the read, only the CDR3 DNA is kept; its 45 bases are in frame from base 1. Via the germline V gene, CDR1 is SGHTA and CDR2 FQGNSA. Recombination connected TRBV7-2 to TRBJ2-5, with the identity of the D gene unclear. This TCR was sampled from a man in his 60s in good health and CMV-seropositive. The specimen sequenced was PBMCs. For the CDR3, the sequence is CASSLGWQVQETQYF. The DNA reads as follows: TGTGCCAGCAGCTTAGGGTGGCAGGTCCAAGAGACCCAGTACTTC.